This is a list of T cell receptor beta chains from one sample in a study of blood T cell repertoires in COVID-19. Profiling relied on immunoSEQ multiplex PCR, and the TCRdb table lists in-frame clones only, not all of them. The table records about 100,000 clones, about four fifths of them present only once. Source material: peripheral blood. The receptors originated from a woman older than 75 with active or convalescent COVID-19. Each CDR3 is given with its conserved first and last residue. D genes are given only for firm matches. Some rows mark clone size as missing; the rest say once, few, many or name a class of expanded clone.

>TRBJ1-3|-|TRBV10-3|-
TGTGCCACCCGTCCTGCGGCTTCTGGAAACACCATATATTTT
CATRPAASGNTIYF
>TRBJ2-1|TRBD2|TRBV7-2|-
TGTGCCAGCAGCCATCGGACTAGCGGTCTTTTCTCCTACAATGAGCAGTTCTTC
CASSHRTSGLFSYNEQFF
>TRBJ2-2|TRBD1|TRBV27|-
TGTGCCAGCAGTTTACGAGGGACAGACACCGGGGAGCTGTTTTTT
CASSLRGTDTGELFF
>TRBJ2-5|-|TRBV5-1|-
TGTGCCAGCAGCCAAACCCCTAATTTGGTGGAGACCCAGTACTTC
CASSQTPNLVETQYF
>TRBJ1-5|-|TRBV7-9|-
TGTGCCAGCAGCTTTTCAGGAAGCAATCAGCCCCAGCATTTT
CASSFSGSNQPQHF
>TRBJ2-6|TRBD1|TRBV28|-
TGTGCCAGCAGTTTTAACAGGGGGTCTGGGGCCAACGTCCTGACTTTC
CASSFNRGSGANVLTF
>TRBJ1-1|-|TRBV5-1|-
TGCGCCAGCAGCAACCAGGGCTCGCCTGAAGCTTTCTTT
CASSNQGSPEAFF
>TRBJ2-1|TRBD1|TRBV7-6|-
TGTGCCAGCAGCCTTCTACCTGGACAGGGCTCTTTCAATGAGCAGTTCTTC
CASSLLPGQGSFNEQFF
>TRBJ2-1|TRBD2|TRBV28|few
TGTGCCAGCAGTCCGCCGGGACTAGCTAGGTACAATGAGCAGTTCTTC
CASSPPGLARYNEQFF
>TRBJ2-1|-|TRBV7-2|once
TGTGCCAGCAGCCCGTCGGTTTTTTACAATGAGCAGTTCTTC
CASSPSVFYNEQFF
>TRBJ1-2|TRBD1|TRBV19|few
TGTGCCAGTACCCCGGACAGGGTCAACTATGGCTACACCTTC
CASTPDRVNYGYTF
>TRBJ1-2|-|TRBV12-3/TRBV12-4|once
TGTGCCAGCAGGCCCCCAGGGGCCGGCTACACCTTC
CASRPPGAGYTF
>TRBJ2-1|TRBD2|TRBV7-6|-
TGTGCCAGCAGCTTACACCAGCCCCCAGCGGGACACAATGAGCAGTTCTTC
CASSLHQPPAGHNEQFF
>TRBJ2-1|-|TRBV6-5|few
TGTGCCACCCAGCGGGACAATATCCCAAGCAATGAGCAGTTCTTC
CATQRDNIPSNEQFF
>TRBJ1-5|TRBD1|TRBV19|-
TGTGCCAGCCTACCAGGGACAGGCTCTAATCAGCCCCAGCATTTT
CASLPGTGSNQPQHF
>TRBJ1-5|TRBD1|TRBV29-1|-
TGCAGCGTGACGACAGGGGGAAGCAATCAGCCCCAGCATTTT
CSVTTGGSNQPQHF
>TRBJ1-5|TRBD1|TRBV28|-
TGTGCCAGCAGTGAAGACCGGGACAGCTTTTATAGCAATCAGCCCCAGCATTTT
CASSEDRDSFYSNQPQHF
>TRBJ2-1|TRBD1|TRBV9|-
TGTGCCAGCAGCGTAGGGTCAGGGGGCGAGTACAATGAGCAGTTCTTC
CASSVGSGGEYNEQFF
>TRBJ1-2|-|TRBV7-2|-
TGTGCCAGCAGCTTAGGGAGCGAACACCCCTATGGCTACACCTTC
CASSLGSEHPYGYTF
>TRBJ2-1|-|TRBV11-2|-
TGTGCCAGCACCTCAATTCATGGGGCCAGTAATGAGCAGTTCTTC
CASTSIHGASNEQFF
>TRBJ2-1|-|TRBV5-1|-
TGCGCCAGCAGCCGGGACTTGTCCTACAATGAGCAGTTCTTC
CASSRDLSYNEQFF
>TRBJ1-1|TRBD1|TRBV24-1|-
TGTGCCACCAGTGATTCTACAAATCGGGACAGCTCGAACACTGAAGCTTTCTTT
CATSDSTNRDSSNTEAFF
>TRBJ2-4|TRBD1|TRBV6-5|-
TGTGCCAGCAAGGGGGCCCATACTCCCAAAAACATTCAGTACTTC
CASKGAHTPKNIQYF
>TRBJ2-5|TRBD2|TRBV20-1|few
TGCAGTGCTAGTTGGGGACTAGTAGGAGGGGAGACCCAGTACTTC
CSASWGLVGGETQYF
>TRBJ2-3|TRBD2|TRBV3-1/TRBV3-2|once
TGTGCCAGCAGCCAAGCGGTACTAGCGGGAGAAACAGATACGCAGTATTTT
CASSQAVLAGETDTQYF
>TRBJ1-1|TRBD1|TRBV19|-
TGTGCCAGCACTCTAATACCGCTTTGGGACAGGGAGGTCGTGAACACTGAAGCTTTCTTT
CASTLIPLWDREVVNTEAFF
>TRBJ1-1|-|TRBV19|-
TGTGCCAGTAGTATTTACACAGTTTCCACTGAAGCTTTCTTT
CASSIYTVSTEAFF
>TRBJ2-3|TRBD2|TRBV7-9|-
TGTGCCAGCAGCTCCGGGACTAGCGGAAACCCACTCACAGATACGCAGTATTTT
CASSSGTSGNPLTDTQYF
>TRBJ2-1|TRBD1|TRBV5-6|-
TGTGCCAGCACCAAATCAGGAGACAGGGGATTATTCGGGCTCGGGGGGCAGTTCTTC
CASTKSGDRGLFGLGGQFF
>TRBJ2-5|-|TRBV2|few
TGTGCCAGCAGTGAACAGGGCGGGGTGGAGACCCAGTACTTC
CASSEQGGVETQYF
>TRBJ2-7|TRBD1|TRBV27|few
TGTGCCAGCAGGGGGACAGGGAGAAATTACGAGCAGTACTTC
CASRGTGRNYEQYF
>TRBJ1-4|-|TRBV2|-
TGTGCCAGCAGTGAATTCAGTACAGGGTTTTCATTAAAACTGTTTTTT
CASSEFSTGFSLKLFF
>TRBJ2-7|TRBD2|TRBV24-1|once
TGTGCCACCAGTAAAGCGGGGGGCCTAGGCGAGCAGTACTTC
CATSKAGGLGEQYF
>TRBJ2-3|-|TRBV6-5|-
TGTGCCAGCAGACAGGGTCCATCCACGCAGTATTTT
CASRQGPSTQYF
>TRBJ2-7|-|TRBV2|-
TGTGCCAGCAGTAAAGGGGGAGGAACCTACGAGCAGTACTTC
CASSKGGGTYEQYF
>TRBJ2-2|TRBD1|TRBV4-2|-
TGTGCCAGCAGCCAGGCCGGGACAGGGGGCACCGGGGAGCTGTTTTTT
CASSQAGTGGTGELFF
>TRBJ2-7|TRBD1|TRBV11-2|few
TGTGCCAGCAGCAGACCCGGGACAGGGGGTTACGAGCAGTACTTC
CASSRPGTGGYEQYF
>TRBJ1-6|-|TRBV5-4|-
TGTGCCAGCAGCCGGACGAGTGGGGGCGACTCACCCCTCCACTTT
CASSRTSGGDSPLHF
>TRBJ1-5|-|TRBV12-3/TRBV12-4|-
TGTGCCAGCTCCCTACGTGATCAGCCCCAGCATTTT
CASSLRDQPQHF
>TRBJ2-5|TRBD1|TRBV19|once
TGTGCCACCGGGACAGGGCGATTGGAGACCCAGTACTTC
CATGTGRLETQYF
>TRBJ1-2|-|TRBV4-3|-
TGCGCCAGCAGCCAAGATAGGACAAACTATGGCTACACCTTC
CASSQDRTNYGYTF
>TRBJ1-4|TRBD1|TRBV10-3|many
TGTGCCATCAGACCGACAGGGGGAAATGAAAAACTGTTTTTT
CAIRPTGGNEKLFF